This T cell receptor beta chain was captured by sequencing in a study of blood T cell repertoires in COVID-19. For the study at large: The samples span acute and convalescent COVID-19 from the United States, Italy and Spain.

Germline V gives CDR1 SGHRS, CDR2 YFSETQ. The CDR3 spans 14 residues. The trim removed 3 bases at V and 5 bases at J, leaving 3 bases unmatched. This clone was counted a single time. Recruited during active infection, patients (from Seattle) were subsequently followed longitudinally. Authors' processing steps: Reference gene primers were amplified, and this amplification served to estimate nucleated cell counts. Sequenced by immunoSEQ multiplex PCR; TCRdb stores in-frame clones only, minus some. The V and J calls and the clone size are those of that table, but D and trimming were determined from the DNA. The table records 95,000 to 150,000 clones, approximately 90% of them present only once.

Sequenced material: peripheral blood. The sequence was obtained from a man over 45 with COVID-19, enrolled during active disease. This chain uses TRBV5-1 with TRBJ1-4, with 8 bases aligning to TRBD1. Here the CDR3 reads CASSWDRNNEKLFF. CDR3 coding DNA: TGCGCCAGCAGCTGGGACAGGAACAATGAAAAACTGTTTTTT.